A selection of T cell receptor beta chains follows, all from one sample in a study of Graves' ophthalmopathy and Graves' hyperthyroidism. One entry per CDR3 protein results from TCRdb running MiXCR on the multiplex PCR reads. The sample lists 600,000 to 950,000 distinct CDR3 sequences, roughly 41% occurring once. Material: peripheral blood. Receptors were obtained from an adult man with Graves' ophthalmopathy. CDR3s include the opening cysteine and the closing phenylalanine or tryptophan. A D gene is named only where the DNA matches it firmly. Part of the rows lack a size; the others show once, few, many or a class for expanded clones.

clone_size,d_call,v_call,cdr3_length,j_call,cdr3_nt,cdr3_aa
NA,NA,TRBV20-1,16,TRBJ1-5,TGCAGTGCTTCTCCTAGTGGGAGAGGAGGGGGTGAGACCCAGCATTTT,CSASPSGRGGGETQHF
NA,NA,TRBV20-1,14,TRBJ1-6,TGCAGTGCTAGAGACAGGGGCGGTAATTCACCCCTCCACTTT,CSARDRGGNSPLHF
NA,TRBD1,TRBV6-5,15,TRBJ1-5,TGTGCCAGCAGTTACTCTGGACAGGGCAAGCAGCCCCAGCATTTT,CASSYSGQGKQPQHF
NA,NA,TRBV7-9,15,TRBJ2-2,TGTGCCAGCAGTTTACGCAGGGCGAACACCGGGGAGCTGTTTTTT,CASSLRRANTGELFF
many,TRBD1,TRBV29-1,14,TRBJ1-5,TGCAGCGTTGGGACAGGGGGCGGCAATCAGCCCCAGCATTTT,CSVGTGGGNQPQHF
NA,NA,TRBV29-1,13,TRBJ2-5,TGCAGCCAGACCGGAGGGAGCGGGGAGACCCAGTACTTC,CSQTGGSGETQYF
NA,TRBD1,TRBV25-1,13,TRBJ1-6,TGTGCCTGTGGGGACAGGGGAGTTTCACCCCTCCACTTT,CACGDRGVSPLHF
few,NA,TRBV24-1,16,TRBJ2-5,TGTGCCACCAAGCAAGGAACGAGGGACAACCCAGAGACCCAGTACTTC,CATKQGTRDNPETQYF
NA,NA,TRBV11-1,16,TRBJ1-6,TGTGCCAGCAGTCAGCGGGGGGCTCCTGCTAATTCACCCCTCCACTTT,CASSQRGAPANSPLHF
NA,TRBD1,TRBV6-5,14,TRBJ1-4,TGTGCCAGCAGTAAGACAGGGATTCGTGAAAAACTGTTTTTT,CASSKTGIREKLFF
many,NA,TRBV29-1,13,TRBJ1-3,TGCAGCGTTGACTCCTTCTCTGGAAACACCATATATTTT,CSVDSFSGNTIYF
many,NA,TRBV2,14,TRBJ2-7,TGTGCCAGTCGGGGGGGACAGGGATATTACGAGCAGTACTTC,CASRGGQGYYEQYF
few,NA,TRBV7-9,16,TRBJ1-4,TGTGCCAGCAGCGCCAGTTCGGAATTGGATGATGAAAAACTGTTTTTT,CASSASSELDDEKLFF
NA,NA,TRBV19,17,TRBJ2-6,TGTGCCAGTACTTCTTCGGTTCCTACCTCTGGGGCCAACGTCCTGACTTTC,CASTSSVPTSGANVLTF
NA,NA,TRBV19,14,TRBJ1-1,TGTGCCAGTAGTATCCTCGGACGGGAGACTGAAGCTTTCTTT,CASSILGRETEAFF